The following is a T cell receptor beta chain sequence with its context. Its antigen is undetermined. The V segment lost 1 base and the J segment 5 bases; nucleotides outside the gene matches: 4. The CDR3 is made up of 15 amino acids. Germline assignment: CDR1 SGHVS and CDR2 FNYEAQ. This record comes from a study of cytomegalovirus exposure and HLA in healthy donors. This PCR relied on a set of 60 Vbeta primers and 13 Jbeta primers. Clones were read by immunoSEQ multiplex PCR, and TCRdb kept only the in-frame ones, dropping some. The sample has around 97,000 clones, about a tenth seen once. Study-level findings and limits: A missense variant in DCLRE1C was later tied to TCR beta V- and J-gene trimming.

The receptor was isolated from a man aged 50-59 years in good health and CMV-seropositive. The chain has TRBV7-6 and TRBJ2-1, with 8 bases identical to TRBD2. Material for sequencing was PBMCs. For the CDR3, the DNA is TGTGCCAGCAGCTTAGGCCTAGCGGGTAACAATGAGCAGTTCTTC. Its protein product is CASSLGLAGNNEQFF.